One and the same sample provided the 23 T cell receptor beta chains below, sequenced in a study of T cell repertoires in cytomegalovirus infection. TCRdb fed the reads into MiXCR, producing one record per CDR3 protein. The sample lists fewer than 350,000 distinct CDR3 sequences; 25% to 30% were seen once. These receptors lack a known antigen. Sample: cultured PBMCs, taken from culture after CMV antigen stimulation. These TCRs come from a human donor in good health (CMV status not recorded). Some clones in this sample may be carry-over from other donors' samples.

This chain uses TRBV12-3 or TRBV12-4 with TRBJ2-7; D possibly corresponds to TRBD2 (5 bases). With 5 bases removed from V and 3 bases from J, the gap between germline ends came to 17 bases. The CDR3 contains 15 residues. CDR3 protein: CASSPSGTEVYEQYF. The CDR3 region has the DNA TGTGCCAGCAGTCCCTCAGGTACGGAGGTCTACGAGCAGTACTTC.

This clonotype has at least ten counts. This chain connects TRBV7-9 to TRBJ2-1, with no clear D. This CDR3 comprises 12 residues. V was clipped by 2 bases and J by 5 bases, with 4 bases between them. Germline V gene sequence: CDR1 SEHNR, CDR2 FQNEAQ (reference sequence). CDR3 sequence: CASSLRNNEQFF. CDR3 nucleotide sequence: TGTGCCAGCAGCTTACGAAACAATGAGCAGTTCTTC.

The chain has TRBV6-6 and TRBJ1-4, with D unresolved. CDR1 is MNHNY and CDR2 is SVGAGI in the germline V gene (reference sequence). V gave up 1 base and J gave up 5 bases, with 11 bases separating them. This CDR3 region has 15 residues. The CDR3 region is CASSYYTAPNEKLFF. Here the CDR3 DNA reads TGTGCCAGCAGTTACTATACAGCACCAAATGAAAAACTGTTTTTT.

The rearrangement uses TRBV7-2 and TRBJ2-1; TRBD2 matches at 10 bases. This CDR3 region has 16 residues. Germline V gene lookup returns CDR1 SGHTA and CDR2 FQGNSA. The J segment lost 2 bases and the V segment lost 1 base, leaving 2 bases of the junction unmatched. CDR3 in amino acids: CASSLVAGGTYNEQFF. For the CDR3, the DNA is TGTGCCAGCAGCTTAGTAGCGGGAGGAACCTACAATGAGCAGTTCTTC.

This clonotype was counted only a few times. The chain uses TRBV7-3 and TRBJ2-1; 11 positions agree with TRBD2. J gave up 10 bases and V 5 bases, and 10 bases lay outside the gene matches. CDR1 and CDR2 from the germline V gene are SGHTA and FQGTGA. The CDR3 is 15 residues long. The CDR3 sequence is CASSKLAGGVLEQFF. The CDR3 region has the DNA TGTGCCAGCAGCAAGCTAGCGGGGGGAGTATTGGAGCAGTTCTTC. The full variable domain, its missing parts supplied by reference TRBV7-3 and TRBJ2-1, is GAGVSQTPSNKVTEKGKYVELRCDPISGHTALYWYRQSLGQGPEFLIYFQGTGAADDSGLPNDRFFAVRPEGSVSTLKIQRTERGDSAVYLCASSKLAGGVLEQFFGPGTRLTVL.

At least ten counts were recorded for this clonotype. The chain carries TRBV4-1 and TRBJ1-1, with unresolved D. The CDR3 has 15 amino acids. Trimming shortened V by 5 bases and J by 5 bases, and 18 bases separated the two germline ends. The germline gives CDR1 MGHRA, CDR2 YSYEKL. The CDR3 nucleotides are TGCGCCAGCAGCGAAAAGGGCGTCACTCGGACTGAAGCTTTCTTT. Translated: CASSEKGVTRTEAFF.

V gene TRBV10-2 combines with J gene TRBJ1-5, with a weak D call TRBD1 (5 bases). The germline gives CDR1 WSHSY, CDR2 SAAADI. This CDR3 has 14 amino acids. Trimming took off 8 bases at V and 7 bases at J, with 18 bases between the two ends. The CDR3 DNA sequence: TGCGCCAGCCAGCCCCTGCGGGGGGACCAGCCCCAGCATTTT. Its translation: CASQPLRGDQPQHF.

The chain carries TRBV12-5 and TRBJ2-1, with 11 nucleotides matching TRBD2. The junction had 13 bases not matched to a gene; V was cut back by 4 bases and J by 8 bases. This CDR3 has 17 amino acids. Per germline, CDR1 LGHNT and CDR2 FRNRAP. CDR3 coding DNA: TGTGCTAGTGGTTCCCGAGAGTTTAGCGGGGGGGTCTATGAGCAGTTCTTC. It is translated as CASGSREFSGGVYEQFF.

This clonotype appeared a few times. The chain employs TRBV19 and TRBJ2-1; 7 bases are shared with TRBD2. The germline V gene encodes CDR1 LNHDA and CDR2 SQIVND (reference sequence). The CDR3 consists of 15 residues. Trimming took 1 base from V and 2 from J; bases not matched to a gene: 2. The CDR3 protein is CASSIAGGAYNEQFF. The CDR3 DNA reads TGTGCCAGTAGTATAGCGGGAGGAGCCTACAATGAGCAGTTCTTC.

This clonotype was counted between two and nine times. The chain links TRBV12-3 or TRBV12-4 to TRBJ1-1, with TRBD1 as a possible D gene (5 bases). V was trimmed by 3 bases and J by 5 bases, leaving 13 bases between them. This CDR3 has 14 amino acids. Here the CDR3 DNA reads TGTGCCAGCAGTTTCATCAGGGAGGGTACTGAAGCTTTCTTT. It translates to CASSFIREGTEAFF.

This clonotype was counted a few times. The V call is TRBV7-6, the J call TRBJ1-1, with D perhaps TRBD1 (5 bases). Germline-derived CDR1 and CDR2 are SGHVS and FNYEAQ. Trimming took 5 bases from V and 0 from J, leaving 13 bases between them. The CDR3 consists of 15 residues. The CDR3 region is CASSVGGVMNTEAFF. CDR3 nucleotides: TGTGCCAGCAGCGTGGGGGGGGTTATGAACACTGAAGCTTTCTTT. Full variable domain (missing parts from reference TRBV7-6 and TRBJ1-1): GAGVSQSPRYKVTKRGQDVALRCDPISGHVSLYWYRQALGQGPEFLTYFNYEAQQDKSGLPNDRFSAERPEGSISTLTIQRTEQRDSAMYRCASSVGGVMNTEAFFGQGTRLTVV.

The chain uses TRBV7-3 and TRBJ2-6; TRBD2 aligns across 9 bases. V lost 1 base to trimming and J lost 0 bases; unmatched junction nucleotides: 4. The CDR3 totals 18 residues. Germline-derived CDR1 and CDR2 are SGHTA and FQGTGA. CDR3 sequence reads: CASSLRAGGPSGANVLTF. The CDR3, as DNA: TGTGCCAGCAGCTTAAGGGCGGGAGGGCCCTCTGGGGCCAACGTCCTGACTTTC.

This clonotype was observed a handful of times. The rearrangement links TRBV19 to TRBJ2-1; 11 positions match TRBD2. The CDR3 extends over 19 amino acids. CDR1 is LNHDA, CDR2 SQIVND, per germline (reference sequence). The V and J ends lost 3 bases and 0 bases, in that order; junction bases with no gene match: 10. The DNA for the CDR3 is TGTGCCAGTAGTATCCGGGGGCTAGCGGGGGGAAGCTCCTACAATGAGCAGTTCTTC. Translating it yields CASSIRGLAGGSSYNEQFF.

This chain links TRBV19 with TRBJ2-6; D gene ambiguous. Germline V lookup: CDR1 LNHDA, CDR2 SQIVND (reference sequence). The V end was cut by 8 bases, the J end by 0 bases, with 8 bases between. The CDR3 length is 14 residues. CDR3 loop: CASSPSSGANVLTF. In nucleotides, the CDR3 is TGTGCCAGTTCCCCCAGCTCTGGGGCCAACGTCCTGACTTTC. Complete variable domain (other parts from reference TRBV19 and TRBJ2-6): DGGITQSPKYLFRKEGQNVTLSCEQNLNHDAMYWYRQDPGQGLRLIYYSQIVNDFQKGDIAEGYSVSREKKESFPLTVTSAQKNPTAFYLCASSPSSGANVLTFGAGSRLTVL.

CDR3 DNA: TGTGCCAGCAGTTTATCGGTGGGGACTAGCGGGAGGGGGGAGGAGACCCAGTACTTC. Encoded protein: CASSLSVGTSGRGEETQYF. The chain joins TRBV27 to TRBJ2-5, with TRBD2 matching over 16 bases. The CDR3 is 19 amino acids. Germline V lookup: CDR1 MNHEY, CDR2 SMNVEV (reference sequence). Trimming took 0 bases from V and 5 from J; bases not matched to a gene: 9.

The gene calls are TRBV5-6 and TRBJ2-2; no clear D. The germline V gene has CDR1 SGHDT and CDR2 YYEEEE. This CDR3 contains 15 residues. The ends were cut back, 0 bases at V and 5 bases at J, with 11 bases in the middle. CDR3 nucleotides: TGTGCCAGCAGCTTGGCCAACCGGCCGACCGGGGAGCTGTTTTTT. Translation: CASSLANRPTGELFF.

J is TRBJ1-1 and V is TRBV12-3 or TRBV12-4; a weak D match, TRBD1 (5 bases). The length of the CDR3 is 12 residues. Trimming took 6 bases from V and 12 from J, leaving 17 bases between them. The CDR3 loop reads CASSPDRGVSFF. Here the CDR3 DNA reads TGTGCCAGCAGCCCCGATAGGGGCGTATCTTTCTTT.

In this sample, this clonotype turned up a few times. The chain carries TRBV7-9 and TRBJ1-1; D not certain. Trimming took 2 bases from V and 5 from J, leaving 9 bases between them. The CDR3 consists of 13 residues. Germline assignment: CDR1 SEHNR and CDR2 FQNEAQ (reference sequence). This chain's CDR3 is CASSLHGETEAFF. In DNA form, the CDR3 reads TGTGCCAGCAGCTTACACGGGGAAACTGAAGCTTTCTTT.

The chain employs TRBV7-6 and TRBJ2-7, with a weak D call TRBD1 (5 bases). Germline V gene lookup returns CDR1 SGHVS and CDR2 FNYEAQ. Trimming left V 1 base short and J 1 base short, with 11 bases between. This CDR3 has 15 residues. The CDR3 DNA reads TGTGCCAGCAGCTTAGAAGAGGCAGGGTCCTACGAGCAGTACTTC. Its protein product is CASSLEEAGSYEQYF.

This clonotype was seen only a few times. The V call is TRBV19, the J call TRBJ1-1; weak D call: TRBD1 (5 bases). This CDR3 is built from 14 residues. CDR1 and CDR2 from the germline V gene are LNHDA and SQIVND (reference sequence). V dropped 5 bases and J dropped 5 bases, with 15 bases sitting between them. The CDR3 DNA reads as TGTGCCAGTAGTTCCCCACCCCGGGGGACTGAAGCTTTCTTT. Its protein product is CASSSPPRGTEAFF. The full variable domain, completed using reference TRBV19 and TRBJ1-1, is DGGITQSPKYLFRKEGQNVTLSCEQNLNHDAMYWYRQDPGQGLRLIYYSQIVNDFQKGDIAEGYSVSREKKESFPLTVTSAQKNPTAFYLCASSSPPRGTEAFFGQGTRLTVV.

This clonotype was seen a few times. The CDR3 spells CASSLASGKTEAFF. CDR3 nucleotides: TGTGCCAGCAGTTTAGCGTCAGGGAAAACTGAAGCTTTCTTT. This rearrangement joins TRBV12-3 or TRBV12-4 to TRBJ1-1; D might be TRBD1 (5 bases). The CDR3 is 14 residues long. V was pared by 0 bases and J by 5 bases, with 10 bases between.

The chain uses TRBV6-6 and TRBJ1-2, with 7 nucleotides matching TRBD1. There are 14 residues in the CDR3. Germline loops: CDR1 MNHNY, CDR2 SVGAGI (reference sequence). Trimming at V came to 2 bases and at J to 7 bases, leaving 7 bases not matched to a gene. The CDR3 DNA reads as TGTGCCAGCAGTTACGCCAGGGGGTATTCTGGCTACACCTTC. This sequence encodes CASSYARGYSGYTF.

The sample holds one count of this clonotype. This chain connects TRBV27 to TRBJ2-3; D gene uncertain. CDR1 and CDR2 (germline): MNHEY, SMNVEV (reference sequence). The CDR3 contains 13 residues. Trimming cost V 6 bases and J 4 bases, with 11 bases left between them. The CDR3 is CASRGSWADTQYF. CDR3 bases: TGTGCCAGCAGGGGTAGTTGGGCAGATACGCAGTATTTT.